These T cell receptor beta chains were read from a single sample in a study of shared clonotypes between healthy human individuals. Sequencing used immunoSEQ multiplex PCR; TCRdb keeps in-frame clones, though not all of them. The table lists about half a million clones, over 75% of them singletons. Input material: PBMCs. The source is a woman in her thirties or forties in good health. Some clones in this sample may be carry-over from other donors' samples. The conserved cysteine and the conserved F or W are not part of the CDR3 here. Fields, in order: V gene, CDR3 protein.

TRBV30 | AWRGGLAPRETQY
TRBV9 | ASSVTADRWGEAIQY
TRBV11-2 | ASSTHRLAESSYEQY
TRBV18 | ASSPGQGVYYEQY
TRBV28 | ASSIPGSTPYEQY
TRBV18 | ASSPSTEYGYT
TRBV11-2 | ASSSGWTYEQY
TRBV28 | ASSSTVMNTEAF
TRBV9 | ASSGGQDPGELF
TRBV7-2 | ASSLVSSGSYEQY
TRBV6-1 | AILGGPYEQY
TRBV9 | ASSGTSGSSDEQF